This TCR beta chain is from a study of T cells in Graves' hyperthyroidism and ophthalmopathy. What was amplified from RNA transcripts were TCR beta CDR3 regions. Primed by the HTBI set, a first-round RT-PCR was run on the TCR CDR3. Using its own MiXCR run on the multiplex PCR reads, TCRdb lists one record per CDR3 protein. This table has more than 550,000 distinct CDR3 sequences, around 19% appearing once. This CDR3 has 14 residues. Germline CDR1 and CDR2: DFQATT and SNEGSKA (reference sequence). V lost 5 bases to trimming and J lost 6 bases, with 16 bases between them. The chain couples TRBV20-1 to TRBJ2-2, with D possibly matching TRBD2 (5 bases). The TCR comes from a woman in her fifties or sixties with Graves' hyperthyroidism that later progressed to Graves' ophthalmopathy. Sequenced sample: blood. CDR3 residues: CSAARGEGSGELFF. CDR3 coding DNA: TGCAGTGCTGCCCGAGGTGAGGGTTCCGGGGAGCTGTTTTTT.